The clone carrying this T cell receptor beta chain was observed a handful of times. Antigen: not known. The data belong to a study of CD8 T cells in ankylosing spondylitis. Study-level results: Both synovial fluid and blood in reactive arthritis had previously been reported to carry some motif variants.

The CDR3 runs 14 residues. Trimming took off 0 bases at V and 2 bases at J, with 11 bases between the two ends. Germline V lookup: CDR1 DFQATT, CDR2 SNEGSKA (reference sequence). Making the TCR beta libraries involved quantitative 5'-RACE with molecular barcodes. Using its own MiXCR run on the 5' RACE reads, TCRdb lists one record per CDR3 protein. The table has 230,000 or so distinct CDR3 sequences, under 20% seen once. The sequence came from a male donor with ankylosing spondylitis or in good health (not recorded which). The genes are TRBV20-1 and TRBJ2-7, with D uncertain. Sequenced: blood, either unsorted or a sorted T cell fraction (not recorded which). CDR3 residues: CSARDPAGAYEQYF. CDR3 sequence (DNA): TGCAGTGCTAGAGATCCGGCTGGTGCCTACGAGCAGTACTTC.